This T cell receptor (beta chain) comes out of a study of T cell changes during pregnancy in multiple sclerosis. From germline, CDR1 is SGHAT and CDR2 FQNNGV. The CDR3 is made up of 15 amino acids. The junction had 3 bases not matched to a gene; V was cut back by 5 bases and J by 0 bases. Profiled with immunoSEQ multiplex PCR; TCRdb holds only in-frame clones, not every one. In the table there are more than 65,000 clones, 75% to 95% of which are singletons. The source of this sequence is a female donor with multiple sclerosis, enrolled in a pregnancy study. The V gene is TRBV11-2, the J gene TRBJ2-1, with 8 bases identical to TRBD2. The source material was peripheral blood, sampled in the first trimester of pregnancy. DNA of the CDR3: TGTGCCAGCAGCAAAAGCGGGAGCTCCTACAATGAGCAGTTCTTC. This sequence encodes CASSKSGSSYNEQFF.